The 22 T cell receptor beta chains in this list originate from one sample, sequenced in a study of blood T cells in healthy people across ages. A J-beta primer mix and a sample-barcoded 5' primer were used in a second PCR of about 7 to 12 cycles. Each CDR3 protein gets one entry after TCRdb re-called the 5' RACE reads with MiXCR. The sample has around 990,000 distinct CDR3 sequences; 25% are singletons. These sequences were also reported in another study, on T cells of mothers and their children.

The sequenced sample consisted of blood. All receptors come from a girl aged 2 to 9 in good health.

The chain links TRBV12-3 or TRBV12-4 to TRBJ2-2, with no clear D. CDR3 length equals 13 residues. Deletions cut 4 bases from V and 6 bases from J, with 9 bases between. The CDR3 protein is CASSSAESGELFF. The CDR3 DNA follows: TGTGCCAGCAGTTCGGCGGAGTCCGGGGAGCTGTTTTTT.

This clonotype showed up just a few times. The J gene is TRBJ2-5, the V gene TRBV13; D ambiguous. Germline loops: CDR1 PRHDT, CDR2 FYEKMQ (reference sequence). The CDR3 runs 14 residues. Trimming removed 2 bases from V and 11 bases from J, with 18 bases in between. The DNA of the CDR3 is TGTGCCAGCAGCTTATCTGGGGTGTCGAGTGAGCAGTACTTC. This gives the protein CASSLSGVSSEQYF. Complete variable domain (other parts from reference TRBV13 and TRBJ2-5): AAGVIQSPRHLIKEKRETATLKCYPIPRHDTVYWYQQGPGQDPQFLISFYEKMQSDKGSIPDRFSAQQFSDYHSELNMSSLELGDSALYFCASSLSGVSSEQYFGPGTRLLVL.

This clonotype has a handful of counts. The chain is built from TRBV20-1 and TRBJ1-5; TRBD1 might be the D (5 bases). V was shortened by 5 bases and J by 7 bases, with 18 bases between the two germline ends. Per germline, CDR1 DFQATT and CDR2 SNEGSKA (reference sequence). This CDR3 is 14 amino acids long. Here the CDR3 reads CSAATGALGQPQHF. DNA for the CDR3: TGCAGTGCTGCCACCGGGGCCCTCGGGCAGCCCCAGCATTTT.

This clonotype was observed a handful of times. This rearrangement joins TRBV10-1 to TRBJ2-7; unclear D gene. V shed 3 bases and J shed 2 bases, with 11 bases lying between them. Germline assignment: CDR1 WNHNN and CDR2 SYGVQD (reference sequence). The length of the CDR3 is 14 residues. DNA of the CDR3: TGCGCCAGCAGTGAAATACCTGGGGCCTACGAGCAGTACTTC. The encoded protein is CASSEIPGAYEQYF.

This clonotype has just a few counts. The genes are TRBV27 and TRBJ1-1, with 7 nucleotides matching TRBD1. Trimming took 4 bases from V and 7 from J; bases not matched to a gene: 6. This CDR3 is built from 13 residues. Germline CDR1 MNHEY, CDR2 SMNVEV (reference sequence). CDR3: CASSSGTAVEAFF. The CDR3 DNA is TGTGCCAGCAGTTCAGGGACAGCAGTTGAAGCTTTCTTT.

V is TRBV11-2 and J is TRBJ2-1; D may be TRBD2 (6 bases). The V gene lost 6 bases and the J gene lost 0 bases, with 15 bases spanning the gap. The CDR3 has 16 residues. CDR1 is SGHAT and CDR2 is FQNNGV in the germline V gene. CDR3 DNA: TGTGCCAGCAGTCGGCCGGGGGTAATCTCCTACAATGAGCAGTTCTTC. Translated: CASSRPGVISYNEQFF.

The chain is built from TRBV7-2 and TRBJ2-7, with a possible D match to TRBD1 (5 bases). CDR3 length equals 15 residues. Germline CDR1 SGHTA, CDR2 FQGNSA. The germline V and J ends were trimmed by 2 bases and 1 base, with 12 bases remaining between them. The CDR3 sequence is CASSLQGTVSYEQYF. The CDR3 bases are TGTGCCAGCAGCTTACAGGGTACGGTGTCCTACGAGCAGTACTTC. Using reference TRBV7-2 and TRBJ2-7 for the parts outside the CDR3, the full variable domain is GAGVSQSPSNKVTEKGKDVELRCDPISGHTALYWYRQSLGQGLEFLIYFQGNSAPDKSGLPSDRFSAERTGGSVSTLTIQRTQQEDSAVYLCASSLQGTVSYEQYFGPGTRLTVT.

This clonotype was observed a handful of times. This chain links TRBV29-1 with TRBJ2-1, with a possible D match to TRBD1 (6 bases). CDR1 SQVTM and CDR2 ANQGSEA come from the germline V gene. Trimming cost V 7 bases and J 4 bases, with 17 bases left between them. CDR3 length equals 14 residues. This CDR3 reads CSAPEWDNYNEQFF. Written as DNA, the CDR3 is TGCAGCGCCCCTGAATGGGACAATTACAATGAGCAGTTCTTC.

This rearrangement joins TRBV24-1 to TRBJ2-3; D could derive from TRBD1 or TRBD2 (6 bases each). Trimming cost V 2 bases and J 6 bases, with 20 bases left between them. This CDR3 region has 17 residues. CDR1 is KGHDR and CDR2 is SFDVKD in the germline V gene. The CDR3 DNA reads TGTGCCACCAGTGATTCGAGGGACGGGGGCCCGTGGGATACGCAGTATTTT. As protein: CATSDSRDGGPWDTQYF.

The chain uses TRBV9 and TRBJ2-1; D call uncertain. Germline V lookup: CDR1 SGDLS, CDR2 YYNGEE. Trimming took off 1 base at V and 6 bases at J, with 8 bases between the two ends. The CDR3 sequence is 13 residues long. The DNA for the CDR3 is TGTGCCAGCAGCGTATCCGGATCCAATGAGCAGTTCTTC. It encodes CASSVSGSNEQFF.

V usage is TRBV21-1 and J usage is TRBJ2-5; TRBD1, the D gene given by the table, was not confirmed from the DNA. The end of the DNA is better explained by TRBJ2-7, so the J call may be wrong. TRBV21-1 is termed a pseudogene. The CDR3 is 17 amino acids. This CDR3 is CASSKGGIGTGADEQYF. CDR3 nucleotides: TGTGCCAGCAGCAAAGGGGGGATCGGGACAGGGGCGGACGAGCAGTACTTC.

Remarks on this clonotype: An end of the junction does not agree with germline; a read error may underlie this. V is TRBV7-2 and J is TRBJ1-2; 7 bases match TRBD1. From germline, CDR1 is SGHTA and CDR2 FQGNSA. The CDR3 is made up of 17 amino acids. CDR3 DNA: TGTGCCAGCAGCTGGATAATCAGACAGGGTATTAACTATTGCTACACCTTC. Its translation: CASSWIIRQGINYCYTF.

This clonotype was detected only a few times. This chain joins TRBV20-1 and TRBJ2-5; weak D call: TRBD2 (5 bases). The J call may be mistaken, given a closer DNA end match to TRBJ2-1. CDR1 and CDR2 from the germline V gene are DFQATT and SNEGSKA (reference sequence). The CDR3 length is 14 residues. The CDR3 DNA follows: TGCAGTGCTAGACGGTCTCAGTCACGGGGTGAGCAGTTCTTC. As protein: CSARRSQSRGEQFF.

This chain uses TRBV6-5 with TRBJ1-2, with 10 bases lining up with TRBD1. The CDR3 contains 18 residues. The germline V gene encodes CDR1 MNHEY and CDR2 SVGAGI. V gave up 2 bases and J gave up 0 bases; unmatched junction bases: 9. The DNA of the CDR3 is TGTGCCAGCAGTTACACTACCCGGGACAGGGGAACTAACTATGGCTACACCTTC. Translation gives CASSYTTRDRGTNYGYTF.

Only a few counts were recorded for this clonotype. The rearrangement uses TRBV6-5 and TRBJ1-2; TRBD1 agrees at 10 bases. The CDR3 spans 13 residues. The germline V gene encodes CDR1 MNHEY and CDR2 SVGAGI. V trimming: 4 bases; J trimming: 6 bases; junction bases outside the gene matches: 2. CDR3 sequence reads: CASSWTGGNGYTF. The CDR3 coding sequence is TGTGCCAGCAGTTGGACAGGGGGTAATGGCTACACCTTC.

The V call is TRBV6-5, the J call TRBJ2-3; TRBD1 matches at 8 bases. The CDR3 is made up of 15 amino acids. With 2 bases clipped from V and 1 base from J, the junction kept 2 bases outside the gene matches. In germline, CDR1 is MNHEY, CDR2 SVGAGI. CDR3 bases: TGTGCCAGCAGTTACCCGACAGGGGGCACAGATACGCAGTATTTT. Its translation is CASSYPTGGTDTQYF.

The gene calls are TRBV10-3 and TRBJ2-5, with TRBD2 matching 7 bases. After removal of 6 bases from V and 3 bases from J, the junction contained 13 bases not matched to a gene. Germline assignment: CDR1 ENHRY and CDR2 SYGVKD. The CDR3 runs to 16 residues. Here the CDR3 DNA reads TGTGCCATCAGCGATTCCATTAGGACTAGAAAAGAGACCCAGTACTTC. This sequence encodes CAISDSIRTRKETQYF.

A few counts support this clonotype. The CDR3 protein is CASSLRTSGSYEQYF. The CDR3 coding sequence is TGCGCCAGCAGCCTACGGACTAGCGGGAGTTACGAGCAGTACTTC. The gene calls are TRBV4-1 and TRBJ2-5, with 13 nucleotides matching TRBD2. The J call may be wrong; the DNA end is better matched by TRBJ2-7. The CDR3 is 15 residues long. CDR1 and CDR2 (germline): MGHRA, YSYEKL.

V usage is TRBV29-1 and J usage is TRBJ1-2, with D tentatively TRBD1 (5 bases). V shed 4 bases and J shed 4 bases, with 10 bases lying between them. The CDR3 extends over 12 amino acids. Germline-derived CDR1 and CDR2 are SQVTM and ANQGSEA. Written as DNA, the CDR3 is TGCAGCGTTGTGTGGGACTTCTATGGCTACACCTTC. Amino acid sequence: CSVVWDFYGYTF.

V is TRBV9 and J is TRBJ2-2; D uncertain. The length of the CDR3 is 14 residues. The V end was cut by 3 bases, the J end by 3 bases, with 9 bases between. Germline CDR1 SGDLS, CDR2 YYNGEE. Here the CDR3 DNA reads TGTGCCAGCAGCGACTACCCCGACACCGGGGAGCTGTTTTTT. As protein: CASSDYPDTGELFF. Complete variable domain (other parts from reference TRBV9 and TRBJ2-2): DSGVTQTPKHLITATGQRVTLRCSPRSGDLSVYWYQQSLDQGLQFLIQYYNGEERAKGNILERFSAQQFPDLHSELNLSSLELGDSALYFCASSDYPDTGELFFGEGSRLTVL.

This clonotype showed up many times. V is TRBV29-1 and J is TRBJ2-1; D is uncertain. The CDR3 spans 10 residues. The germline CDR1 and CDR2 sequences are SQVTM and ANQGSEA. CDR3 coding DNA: TGCAGTGTCCCGGGTGGTGAGCAGTTCTTC. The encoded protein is CSVPGGEQFF.

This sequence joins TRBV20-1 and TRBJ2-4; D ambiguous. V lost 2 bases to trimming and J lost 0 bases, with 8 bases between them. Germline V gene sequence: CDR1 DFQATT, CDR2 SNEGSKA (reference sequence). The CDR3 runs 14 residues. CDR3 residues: CSARQDLAKNIQYF. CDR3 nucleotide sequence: TGCAGTGCTAGACAGGATTTAGCCAAAAACATTCAGTACTTC.